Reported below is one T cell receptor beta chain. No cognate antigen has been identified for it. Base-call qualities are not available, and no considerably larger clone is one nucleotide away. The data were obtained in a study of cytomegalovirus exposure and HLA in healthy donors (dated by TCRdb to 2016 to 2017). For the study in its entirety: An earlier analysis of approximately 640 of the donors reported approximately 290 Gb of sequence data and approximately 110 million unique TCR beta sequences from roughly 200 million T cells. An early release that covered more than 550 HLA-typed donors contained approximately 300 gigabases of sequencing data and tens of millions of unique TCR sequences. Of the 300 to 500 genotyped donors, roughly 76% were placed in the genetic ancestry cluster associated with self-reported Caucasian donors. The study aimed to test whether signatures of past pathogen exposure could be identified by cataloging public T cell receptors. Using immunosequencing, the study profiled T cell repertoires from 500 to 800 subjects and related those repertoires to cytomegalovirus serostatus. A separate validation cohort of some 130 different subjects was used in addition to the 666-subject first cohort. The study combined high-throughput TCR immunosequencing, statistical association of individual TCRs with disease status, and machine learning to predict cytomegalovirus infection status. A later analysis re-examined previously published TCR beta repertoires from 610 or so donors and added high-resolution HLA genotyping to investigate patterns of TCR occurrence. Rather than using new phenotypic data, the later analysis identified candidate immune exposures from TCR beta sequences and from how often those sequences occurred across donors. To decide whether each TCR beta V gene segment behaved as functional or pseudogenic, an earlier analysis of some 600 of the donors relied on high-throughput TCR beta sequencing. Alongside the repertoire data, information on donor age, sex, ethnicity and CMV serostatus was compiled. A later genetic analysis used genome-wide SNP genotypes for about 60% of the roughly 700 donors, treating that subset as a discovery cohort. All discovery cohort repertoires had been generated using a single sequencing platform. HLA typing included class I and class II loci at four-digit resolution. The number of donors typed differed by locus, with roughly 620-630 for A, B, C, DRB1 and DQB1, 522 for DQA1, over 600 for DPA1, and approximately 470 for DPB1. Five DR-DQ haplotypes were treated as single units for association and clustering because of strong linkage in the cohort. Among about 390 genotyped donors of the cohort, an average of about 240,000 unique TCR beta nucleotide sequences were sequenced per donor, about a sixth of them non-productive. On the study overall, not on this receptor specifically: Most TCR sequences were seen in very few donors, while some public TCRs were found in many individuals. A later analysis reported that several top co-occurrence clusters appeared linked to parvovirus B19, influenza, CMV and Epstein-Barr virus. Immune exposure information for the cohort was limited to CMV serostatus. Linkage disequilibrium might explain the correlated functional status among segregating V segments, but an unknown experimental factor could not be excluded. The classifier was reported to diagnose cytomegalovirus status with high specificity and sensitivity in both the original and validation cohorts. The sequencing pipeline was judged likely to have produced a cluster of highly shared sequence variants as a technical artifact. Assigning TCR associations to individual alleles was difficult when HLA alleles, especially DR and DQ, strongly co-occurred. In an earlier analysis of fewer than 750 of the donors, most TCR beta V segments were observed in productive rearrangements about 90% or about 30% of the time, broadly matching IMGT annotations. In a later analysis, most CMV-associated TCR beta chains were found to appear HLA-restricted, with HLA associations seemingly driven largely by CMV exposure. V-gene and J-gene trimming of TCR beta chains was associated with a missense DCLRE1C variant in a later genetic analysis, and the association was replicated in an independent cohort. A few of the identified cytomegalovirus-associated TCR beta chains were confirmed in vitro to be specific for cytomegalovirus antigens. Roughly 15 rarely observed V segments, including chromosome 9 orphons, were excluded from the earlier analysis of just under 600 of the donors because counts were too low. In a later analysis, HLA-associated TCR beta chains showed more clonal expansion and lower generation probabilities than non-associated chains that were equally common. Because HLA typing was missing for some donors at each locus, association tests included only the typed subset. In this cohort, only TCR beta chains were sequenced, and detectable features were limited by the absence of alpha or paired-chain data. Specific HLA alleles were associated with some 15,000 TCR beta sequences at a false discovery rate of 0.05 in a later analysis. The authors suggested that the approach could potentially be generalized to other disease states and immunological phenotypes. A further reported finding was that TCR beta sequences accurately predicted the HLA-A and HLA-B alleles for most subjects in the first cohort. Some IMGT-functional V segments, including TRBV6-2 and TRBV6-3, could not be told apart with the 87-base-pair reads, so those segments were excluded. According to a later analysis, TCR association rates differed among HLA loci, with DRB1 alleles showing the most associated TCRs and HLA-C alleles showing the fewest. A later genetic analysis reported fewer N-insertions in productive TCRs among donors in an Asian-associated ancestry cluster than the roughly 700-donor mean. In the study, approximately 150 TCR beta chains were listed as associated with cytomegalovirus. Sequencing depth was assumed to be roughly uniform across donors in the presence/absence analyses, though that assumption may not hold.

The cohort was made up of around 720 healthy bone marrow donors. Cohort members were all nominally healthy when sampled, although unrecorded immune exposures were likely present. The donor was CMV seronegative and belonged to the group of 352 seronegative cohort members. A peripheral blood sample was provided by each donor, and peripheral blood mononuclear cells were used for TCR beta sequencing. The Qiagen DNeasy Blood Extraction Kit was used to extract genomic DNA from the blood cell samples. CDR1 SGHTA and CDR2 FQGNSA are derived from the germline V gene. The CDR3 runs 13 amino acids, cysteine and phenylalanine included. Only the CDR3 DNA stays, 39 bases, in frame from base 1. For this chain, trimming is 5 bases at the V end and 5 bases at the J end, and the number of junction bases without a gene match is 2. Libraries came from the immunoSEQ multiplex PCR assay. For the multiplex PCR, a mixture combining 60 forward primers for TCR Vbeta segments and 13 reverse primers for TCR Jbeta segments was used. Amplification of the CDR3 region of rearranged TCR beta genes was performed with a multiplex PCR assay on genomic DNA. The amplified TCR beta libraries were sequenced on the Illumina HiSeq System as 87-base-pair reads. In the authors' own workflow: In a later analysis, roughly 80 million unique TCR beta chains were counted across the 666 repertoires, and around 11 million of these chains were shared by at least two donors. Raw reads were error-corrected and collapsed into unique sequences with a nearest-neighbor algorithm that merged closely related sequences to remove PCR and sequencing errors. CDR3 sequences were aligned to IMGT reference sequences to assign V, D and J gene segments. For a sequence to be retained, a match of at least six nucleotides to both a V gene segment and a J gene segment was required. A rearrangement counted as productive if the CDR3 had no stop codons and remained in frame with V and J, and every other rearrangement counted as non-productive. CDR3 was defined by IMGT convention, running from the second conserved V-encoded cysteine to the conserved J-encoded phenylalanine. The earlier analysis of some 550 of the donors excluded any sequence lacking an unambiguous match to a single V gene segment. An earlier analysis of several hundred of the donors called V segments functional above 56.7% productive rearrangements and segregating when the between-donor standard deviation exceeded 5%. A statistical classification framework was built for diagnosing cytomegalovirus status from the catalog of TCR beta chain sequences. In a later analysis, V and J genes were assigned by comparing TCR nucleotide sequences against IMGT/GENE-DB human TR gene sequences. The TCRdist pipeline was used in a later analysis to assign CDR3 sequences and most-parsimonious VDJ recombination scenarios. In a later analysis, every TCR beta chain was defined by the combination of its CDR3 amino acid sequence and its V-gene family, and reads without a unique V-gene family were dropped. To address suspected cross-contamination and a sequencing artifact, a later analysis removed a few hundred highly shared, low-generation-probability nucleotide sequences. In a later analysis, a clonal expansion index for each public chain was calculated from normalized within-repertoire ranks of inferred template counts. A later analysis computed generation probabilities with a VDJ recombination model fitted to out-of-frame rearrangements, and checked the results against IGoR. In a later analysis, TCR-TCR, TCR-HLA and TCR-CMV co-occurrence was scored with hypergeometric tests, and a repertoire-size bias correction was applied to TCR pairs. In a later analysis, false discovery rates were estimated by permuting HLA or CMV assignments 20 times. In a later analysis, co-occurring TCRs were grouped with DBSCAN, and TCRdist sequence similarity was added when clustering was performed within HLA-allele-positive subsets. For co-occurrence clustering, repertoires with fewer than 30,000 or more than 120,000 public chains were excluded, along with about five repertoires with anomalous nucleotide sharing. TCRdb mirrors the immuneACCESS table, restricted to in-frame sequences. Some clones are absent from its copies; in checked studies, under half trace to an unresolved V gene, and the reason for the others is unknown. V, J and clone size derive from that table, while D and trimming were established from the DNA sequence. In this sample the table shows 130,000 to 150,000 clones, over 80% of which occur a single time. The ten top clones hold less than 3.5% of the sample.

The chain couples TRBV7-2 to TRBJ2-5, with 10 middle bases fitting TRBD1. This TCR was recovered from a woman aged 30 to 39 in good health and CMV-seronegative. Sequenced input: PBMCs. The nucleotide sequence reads TGTGCCAGCAGCCGACAGGGGGCCGAGACCCAGTACTTC. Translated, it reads CASSRQGAETQYF.